The sequence of this T cell receptor (beta chain) was determined in a study of blood T cell repertoires in COVID-19. For the study at large: Acute and convalescent COVID-19 specimens originated in the United States, Italy and Spain.

From germline, CDR1 is LGHDT and CDR2 YNNKEL (reference sequence). Trimming cost V 1 base and J 7 bases, with 11 bases left between them. The CDR3 spans 14 residues. Participants were aged about 18 to 100 years from around 26 US areas. Self-reported history from a screening survey and questionnaire set each donor's cohort. Assay: immunoSEQ multiplex PCR; the TCRdb copy retains only in-frame clones and omits some. Here the sample spans roughly 250,000 clones, about 90% being singletons. This sequence originates from a woman between 18 and 30 years old who had recovered from COVID-19. The specimen sequenced was PBMCs or T cells enriched from blood (not recorded which). The J gene is TRBJ2-1, the V gene TRBV3-1 (or the pseudogene TRBV3-2); possibly TRBD2 for D (6 bases). CDR3 sequence: CASSQVGLQNEQFF. The CDR3 DNA is TGTGCCAGCAGCCAAGTGGGACTCCAGAATGAGCAGTTCTTC.